The 19 T cell receptor beta chains below were found in one sample sequenced in a study of blood T cell repertoires in COVID-19. Generated by immunoSEQ multiplex PCR, the TCRdb table keeps only in-frame clones and is missing some. The table lists some 300,000 clones, about nine tenths of them singletons. The specimen was PBMCs or T cells enriched from blood (not recorded which). All receptors come from a woman in her forties or fifties who had been exposed to COVID-19.

This rearrangement joins TRBV19 to TRBJ2-7, with D perhaps matching TRBD2 (6 bases). CDR1 is LNHDA, CDR2 SQIVND, per germline (reference sequence). Between the trimmed V and J ends, which lost 9 bases and 2 bases, there was a span of 14 bases. This CDR3 spans 13 amino acids. CDR3 DNA: TGTGCCAGCGGGTCGGGCGGGACCTACGAGCAGTACTTC. Translating it yields CASGSGGTYEQYF. The full variable domain, rest sourced from reference TRBV19 and TRBJ2-7, is DGGITQSPKYLFRKEGQNVTLSCEQNLNHDAMYWYRQDPGQGLRLIYYSQIVNDFQKGDIAEGYSVSREKKESFPLTVTSAQKNPTAFYLCASGSGGTYEQYFGPGTRLTVT.

CDR3 sequence: CAWATGVEDSPLHF. For the CDR3, the DNA is TGTGCCTGGGCTACAGGGGTAGAGGATTCACCCCTCCACTTT. V usage is TRBV30 and J usage is TRBJ1-6; 7 positions match TRBD1. Germline-derived CDR1 and CDR2 are GTSNPN and SVGIG (reference sequence). The CDR3 covers 14 residues. Losses at the gene ends were 5 bases for V and 8 bases for J; bases not matched to a gene: 9.

This clone is a singleton in its sample. The chain joins TRBV21-1 to TRBJ1-6; no DNA check was done on the table's D call, TRBD1. TRBV21-1 is a pseudogene segment. This CDR3 has 17 amino acids. CDR3 in amino acids: CASSSQGSQSNNSPLHF. CDR3 nucleotides: TGTGCCAGCAGCAGTCAGGGGTCCCAGAGTAATAATTCACCCCTCCACTTT.

The chain couples TRBV5-4 to TRBJ1-2; 10 bases line up with TRBD1. The J segment lost 2 bases and the V segment lost 4 bases, leaving 2 bases of the junction unmatched. This CDR3 is built from 14 residues. Germline V gene sequence: CDR1 SGHNT, CDR2 YYREEE (reference sequence). CDR3 sequence: CASSRDRGNYGYTF. CDR3 DNA: TGTGCCAGCAGCCGGGACAGGGGAAACTATGGCTACACCTTC.

This clone was observed once. The rearrangement links TRBV5-4 to TRBJ2-2; TRBD2 matches at 7 bases. Germline V gene lookup returns CDR1 SGHNT and CDR2 YYREEE (reference sequence). The CDR3 covers 16 residues. Trimming removed 4 bases from V and 2 bases from J; junction bases left unmatched: 8. The DNA for the CDR3 is TGTGCCAGCAGCGGGATGGCTAGCGGAAACACCGGGGAGCTGTTTTTT. It yields the protein CASSGMASGNTGELFF.

V gene TRBV7-2 combines with J gene TRBJ2-1, with TRBD1 identical over 9 bases. Germline assignment: CDR1 SGHTA and CDR2 FQGNSA. The CDR3 is made up of 18 amino acids. With 2 bases clipped from V and 8 bases from J, the junction kept 16 bases outside the gene matches. This CDR3 is CASSLLGVSGTGRDEQFF. The DNA for the CDR3 is TGTGCCAGCAGCTTACTCGGTGTGAGTGGGACAGGGCGCGATGAGCAGTTCTTC.

This sequence joins TRBV15 and TRBJ2-1, with TRBD1 as a possible D gene (6 bases). CDR1 LNHNV and CDR2 YYDKDF come from the germline V gene (reference sequence). The CDR3 is made up of 13 amino acids. V was pared by 9 bases and J by 9 bases, with 18 bases between. The CDR3 region is CATAVRGLAEQFF. The CDR3 DNA is TGTGCCACTGCCGTTAGGGGGTTAGCTGAGCAGTTCTTC.

The chain couples TRBV19 to TRBJ2-2, with a tentative D call TRBD2 (6 bases). Trimming took 7 bases from V and 3 from J, leaving 12 bases between them. Germline V gives CDR1 LNHDA, CDR2 SQIVND (reference sequence). CDR3 length: 14 residues. Here the CDR3 reads CASMAGPHTGELFF. As DNA, the CDR3 is TGTGCCAGTATGGCGGGGCCGCACACCGGGGAGCTGTTTTTT.

The rearrangement joins TRBV29-1 to TRBJ1-3; D may be TRBD1 (6 bases). Germline V gene data show CDR1 as SQVTM and CDR2 as ANQGSEA. Trimming removed 2 bases from V and 1 base from J, with 12 bases in between. The CDR3 runs 15 residues. Written as DNA, the CDR3 is TGCAGCGTTGAAACTTGGACAGAGTCTGGAAACACCATATATTTT. It translates to CSVETWTESGNTIYF.

The chain uses TRBV27 and TRBJ1-2; D is uncertain. This CDR3 is 14 amino acids long. V was trimmed by 2 bases and J by 4 bases, leaving 11 bases between them. Per the germline V gene, CDR1 is MNHEY and CDR2 is SMNVEV (reference sequence). CDR3 sequence: CASSLISDPYGYTF. The CDR3, as DNA: TGTGCCAGCAGTTTAATCAGTGATCCCTATGGCTACACCTTC.

The V gene is TRBV28, the J gene TRBJ2-7, with no clear D. The CDR3 is 14 amino acids. V lost 4 bases and J lost 3, with 13 bases in between. Germline CDR1 MDHEN, CDR2 SYDVKM. This CDR3 reads CASSSGRNFYEQYF. The CDR3 DNA reads TGTGCCAGCAGTTCCGGCAGGAATTTCTACGAGCAGTACTTC.

The chain carries TRBV18 and TRBJ2-7, with TRBD1 matching 10 bases. Germline V lookup: CDR1 KGHSH, CDR2 LQKENI. J lost 5 bases, V lost 3 bases, and 10 bases had no gene match. This CDR3 region has 16 residues. The CDR3 DNA is TGTGCCAGCTCACCGCGCACCGGGACAGGGGTTGACGAGCAGTACTTC. Translating gives CASSPRTGTGVDEQYF.

With respect to this clone: Compared with germline, one end of the junction differs, possibly owing to a read error. V is TRBV7-7 and J is TRBJ2-2; 10 positions agree with TRBD2. The CDR3 spans 17 residues. Germline V lookup: CDR1 SSHAT, CDR2 FNYEAQ (reference sequence). Written as DNA, the CDR3 is TGTGCTAGCAGCTTAGCACCTAGCGGGGGCCTCACCGGGGAGCTGTTTTTT. It codes for CASSLAPSGGLTGELFF.

The chain links TRBV6-1 to TRBJ1-5, with D hard to call. V was clipped by 2 bases and J by 0 bases, with 11 bases between them. Germline V gene lookup returns CDR1 MNHNS and CDR2 SASEGT. This CDR3 region has 16 residues. Here the CDR3 DNA reads TGTGCCAGCAGTGAACGGTCGTACGATAGCAATCAGCCCCAGCATTTT. Protein sequence: CASSERSYDSNQPQHF.

This chain uses TRBV10-3 with TRBJ1-1; 8 bases agree with TRBD1. CDR1 and CDR2 from the germline V gene are ENHRY and SYGVKD. This CDR3 has 14 amino acids. The trim removed 6 bases at V and 3 bases at J, leaving 6 bases unmatched. CDR3 sequence: CAIRSDRGHTEAFF. Written as DNA, the CDR3 is TGTGCCATCAGATCAGACAGGGGACACACTGAAGCTTTCTTT.

This chain connects TRBV11-2 to TRBJ2-3, with 7 bases identical to TRBD2. J gave up 6 bases and V 1 base, and 10 bases lay outside the gene matches. The germline CDR1 and CDR2 sequences are SGHAT and FQNNGV. This CDR3 has 16 residues. In DNA form, the CDR3 reads TGTGCCAGCAGCTTAGGCCATAGCGGGCTAGCGGATACGCAGTATTTT. As protein: CASSLGHSGLADTQYF.

This chain links TRBV4-1 with TRBJ1-2, with 7 positions matching TRBD1. V was clipped by 0 bases and J by 4 bases; unmatched bases: 5. Per the germline V gene, CDR1 is MGHRA and CDR2 is YSYEKL. The CDR3 sequence is 15 residues long. The CDR3 reads CASSQESTGAYGYTF. The CDR3 DNA reads as TGCGCCAGCAGCCAAGAGAGTACAGGGGCCTATGGCTACACCTTC.

This sequence joins TRBV5-1 and TRBJ2-7, with D perhaps TRBD1 (5 bases). Trimming removed 0 bases at V and 0 bases at J, with 10 bases between. Per the germline V gene, CDR1 is SGHRS and CDR2 is YFSETQ. The CDR3 extends over 15 amino acids. The CDR3 protein is CASSLAGIPSYEQYF. CDR3 nucleotides: TGCGCCAGCAGCTTGGCAGGGATACCCTCCTACGAGCAGTACTTC.

This sequence joins TRBV2 and TRBJ1-3, with 9 bases aligning to TRBD1. The J segment lost 0 bases and the V segment lost 5 bases, leaving 5 bases of the junction unmatched. Germline V gene sequence: CDR1 SNHLY, CDR2 FYNNEI. CDR3 length: 16 residues. CDR3 loop: CASSRQGGLSGNTIYF. The CDR3 DNA is TGTGCCAGCAGTCGACAGGGGGGTCTCTCTGGAAACACCATATATTTT.